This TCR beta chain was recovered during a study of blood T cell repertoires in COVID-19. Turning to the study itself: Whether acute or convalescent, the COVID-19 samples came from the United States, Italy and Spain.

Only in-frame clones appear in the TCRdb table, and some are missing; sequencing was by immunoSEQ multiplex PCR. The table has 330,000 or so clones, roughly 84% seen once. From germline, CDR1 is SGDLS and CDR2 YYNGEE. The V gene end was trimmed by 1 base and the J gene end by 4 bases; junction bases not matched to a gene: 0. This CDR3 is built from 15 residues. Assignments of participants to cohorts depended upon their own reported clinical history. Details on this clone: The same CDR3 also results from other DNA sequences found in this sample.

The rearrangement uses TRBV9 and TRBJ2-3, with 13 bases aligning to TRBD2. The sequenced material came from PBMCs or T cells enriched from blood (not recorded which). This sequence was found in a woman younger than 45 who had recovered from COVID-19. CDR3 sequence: CASSVTSGGADTQYF. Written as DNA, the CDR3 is TGTGCCAGCAGCGTAACTAGCGGGGGGGCAGATACGCAGTATTTT.